The following is a TCR beta chain sequence with its context. The sample originates from a study of cytomegalovirus exposure and HLA in healthy donors. The PCR used 60 Vbeta and 13 Jbeta primers. Profiled with immunoSEQ multiplex PCR; TCRdb holds only in-frame clones, not every one. This sample has around 140,000 clones, with 74% found just once. V lost 5 bases, J lost 2 bases, and 15 bases lay in between. The CDR3 consists of 15 residues. CDR1 SGHRS and CDR2 YFSETQ come from the germline V gene. The sample was PBMCs. The chain is built from TRBV5-1 and TRBJ2-3; D not resolved. The sequence was obtained from a male donor in good health and CMV-seronegative. The CDR3 nucleotides are TGCGCCAGCAGTCGAGACTCAGATCTCACAGATACGCAGTATTTT. It yields the protein CASSRDSDLTDTQYF.